The source of this T cell receptor (beta chain) is a study of T-cell memory formation after mild COVID-19. Study results and limitations: CM and EM subsets held most contracting CD4+ clones; EMRA held CD8+ ones. In pre-infection memory, a portion of responding clones appeared, which suggested that cross-reactive memory joined. Second-wave clones peaking on day 37 lacked confirmed SARS-CoV-2 specificity.

Judged by abundance, this clonotype is medium-sized. Its antigen is undetermined. One entry per CDR3 protein, called by TCRdb with MiXCR from the 5' RACE reads. The top ten clones hold around two fifths of a sample with 65,000 to 100,000 distinct CDR3 sequences, roughly 13% of them seen once. The TCR sequence derives from a young man who had mild COVID-19 (a few samples of this study predate the infection). Cell type and time point are not known. The sequencing sample was made of PBMCs or a T cell subset sorted from them (not recorded which).

This CDR3 reads CASSQLTWEGQGLAGSTDTQYF. The CDR3 bases are TGTGCCAGCAGCCAACTAACTTGGGAGGGACAGGGCTTAGCGGGGTCCACAGATACGCAGTATTTT. The genes are TRBV3-1 and TRBJ2-3, with a weak D call TRBD1 (9 bases). Trimming stripped 2 bases from V and 2 bases from J, with 32 bases between. The length of the CDR3 is 22 residues. CDR1 is LGHDT, CDR2 YNNKEL, per germline (reference sequence).